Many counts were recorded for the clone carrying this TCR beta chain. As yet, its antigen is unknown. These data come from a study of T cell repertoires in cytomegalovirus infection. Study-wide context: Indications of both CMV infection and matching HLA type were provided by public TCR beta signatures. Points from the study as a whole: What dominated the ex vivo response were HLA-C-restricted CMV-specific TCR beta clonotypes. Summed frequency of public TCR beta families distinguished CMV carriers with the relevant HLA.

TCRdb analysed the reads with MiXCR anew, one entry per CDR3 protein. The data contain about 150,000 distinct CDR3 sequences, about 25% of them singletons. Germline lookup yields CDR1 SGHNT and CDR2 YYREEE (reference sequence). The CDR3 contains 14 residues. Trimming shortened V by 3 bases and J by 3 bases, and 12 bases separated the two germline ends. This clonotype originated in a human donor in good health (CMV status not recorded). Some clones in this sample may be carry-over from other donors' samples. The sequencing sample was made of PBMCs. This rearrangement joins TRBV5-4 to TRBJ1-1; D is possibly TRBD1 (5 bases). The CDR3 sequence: CASSSKTGYTEAFF. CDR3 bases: TGTGCCAGCAGCTCGAAAACAGGATACACTGAAGCTTTCTTT.